Following are 27 T cell receptor beta chains from one sample sequenced in a study of T cell repertoires in cytomegalovirus infection. Each CDR3 protein is one row after TCRdb ran MiXCR on the reads. The data contain approximately 180,000 distinct CDR3 sequences, roughly a fifth of them singletons. Sequenced material: PBMCs. The receptors were gathered from a human donor in good health (CMV status not recorded). Some clones in this sample may be carry-over from other donors' samples.

Concerning this clonotype itself: A much more abundant neighbour one base away suggests this may be a read error. The chain employs TRBV14 and TRBJ2-3; possibly TRBD1 for D (5 bases). Judging by the DNA end, TRBJ1-5 fits better; the J call may be wrong. Germline V lookup: CDR1 SGHDN, CDR2 FVKESK. This CDR3 comprises 15 residues. The CDR3 here is CASSPRVVSTDTQHF. For the CDR3, the DNA is TGTGCCAGCAGCCCCAGGGTCGTTAGCACAGATACGCAGCATTTT.

This clonotype showed up just a few times. V and J are TRBV6-5 and TRBJ2-7; D is unclear. The CDR3 length is 14 residues. Germline V CDR1 and CDR2: MNHEY, SVGAGI. With 8 bases removed from V and 5 bases from J, the gap between germline ends came to 19 bases. Written as DNA, the CDR3 is TGTGCCAGCGGCCCCGGAGAAGCACCTAACGAGCAGTACTTC. The encoded protein is CASGPGEAPNEQYF.

The chain recombines TRBV7-4 with TRBJ2-6; TRBD1 is a possible D gene (6 bases). The V gene lost 1 base and the J gene lost 8 bases, with 21 bases spanning the gap. CDR3 size: 18 residues. Per the germline V gene, CDR1 is SGHVT and CDR2 is SQSDAQ. This CDR3 is CASSLVGTSITGTNVLTF. CDR3 sequence (DNA): TGTGCCAGCAGCTTAGTGGGGACATCAATCACCGGGACCAACGTCCTGACTTTC.

The rearrangement links TRBV5-1 to TRBJ2-7, with D possibly TRBD1 on 6 matching bases. Trimming shortened V by 1 base and J by 5 bases, and 10 bases separated the two germline ends. Per germline, CDR1 SGHRS and CDR2 YFSETQ. The CDR3 length is 13 residues. This CDR3 reads CASSLTGTHEQYF. The CDR3 bases are TGCGCCAGCAGCTTGACAGGGACCCACGAGCAGTACTTC.

CDR3 coding DNA: TGTGCCACCGCGGACAGCCCTGATAATTCACCCCTCCACTTT. Translated: CATADSPDNSPLHF. The chain is built from TRBV6-1 and TRBJ1-6; a weak D match, TRBD1 (6 bases). V was pared by 10 bases and J by 5 bases, with 15 bases between. CDR3 length equals 14 residues. Germline CDR1 and CDR2: MNHNS and SASEGT.

This clonotype appeared a few times. V gene TRBV28 combines with J gene TRBJ2-5, with no clear D. Germline CDR1 is MDHEN and CDR2 is SYDVKM. V was pared by 3 bases and J by 4 bases, with 18 bases between. This CDR3 region has 16 residues. Here the CDR3 reads CASSFLATNPIETQYF. The DNA of the CDR3 is TGTGCCAGCAGTTTTCTGGCGACGAACCCAATAGAGACCCAGTACTTC.

This clonotype was counted a few times. This chain links TRBV2 with TRBJ2-1, with D possibly matching TRBD2 (5 bases). This CDR3 is 13 amino acids long. Trimming left V 7 bases short and J 0 bases short, with 7 bases between. CDR1 and CDR2 from the germline V gene are SNHLY and FYNNEI. Written as DNA, the CDR3 is TGTGCCAGCAACAGCGGCTCCTACAATGAGCAGTTCTTC. Translating gives CASNSGSYNEQFF.

This clonotype was detected only a few times. J is TRBJ1-1 and V is TRBV12-3 or TRBV12-4; perhaps TRBD1 as D (5 bases). CDR3 size: 13 residues. V lost 3 bases to trimming and J lost 11 bases, with 16 bases between them. CDR3 DNA sequence: TGTGCCAGCAGTTTGATGGGACCGCCGGAGGCTTTCTTT. This translates into CASSLMGPPEAFF.

This chain links TRBV5-4 with TRBJ1-1; a possible D gene is TRBD1 (5 bases). In germline, CDR1 is SGHNT, CDR2 YYREEE (reference sequence). Trimming removed 0 bases at V and 4 bases at J, with 13 bases between. The length of the CDR3 is 15 residues. CDR3 sequence reads: CASSLAGGAGTEAFF. The CDR3 coding sequence is TGTGCCAGCAGCTTGGCCGGCGGGGCCGGCACTGAAGCTTTCTTT.

This clonotype was found a few times. The rearrangement uses TRBV25-1 and TRBJ1-2; D call uncertain. This CDR3 region has 14 residues. V dropped 4 bases and J dropped 4 bases, with 13 bases sitting between them. CDR1 is MGHDK, CDR2 SYGVNS, per germline. CDR3 sequence reads: CASSASGEGYGYTF. Here the CDR3 DNA reads TGTGCCAGCAGTGCTTCAGGAGAAGGCTATGGCTACACCTTC.

About this clonotype itself: A much larger clone differs by one base, so this may be a read error. As the CDR3 is not closed by the conserved phenylalanine or tryptophan, this likely results from a read error. The V and J genes are TRBV7-2 and TRBJ2-7; the D is unclear. Deletions cut 1 base from V and 0 bases from J, with 16 bases between. The germline V gene has CDR1 SGHTA and CDR2 FQGNSA. The CDR3 covers 17 residues. The CDR3 reads CASSLGTMTKASYEQYS. As DNA, the CDR3 is TGTGCCAGCAGCTTAGGGACCATGACAAAGGCCTCCTACGAGCAGTACTCC.

In this sample, this clonotype turned up a few times. V and J are TRBV6-8 and TRBJ2-1; D is uncertain. Germline V gene sequence: CDR1 MNHGY, CDR2 SAAAGT. V was shortened by 2 bases and J by 5 bases, with 10 bases between the two germline ends. This CDR3 comprises 14 residues. The CDR3 region is CASSYSQVNNEQFF. CDR3 sequence (DNA): TGTGCCAGCAGTTACAGCCAAGTGAACAATGAGCAGTTCTTC.

This chain joins TRBV6-1 and TRBJ2-7; D tentatively fits TRBD1 or TRBD2 (5 bases each). This CDR3 contains 14 residues. The V gene's germline CDR1 is MNHNS and CDR2 SASEGT. The V end lost 4 bases, the J end lost 1 base, and 11 bases lay between the germline ends. The CDR3 coding sequence is TGTGCCAGCAGTGTTGGTGGGGGATCCTACGAGCAGTACTTC. Residues: CASSVGGGSYEQYF.

The chain recombines TRBV5-1 with TRBJ2-3; TRBD1 is a possible D gene (6 bases). The CDR3 is 15 residues long. CDR1 is SGHRS, CDR2 YFSETQ, per germline. With 4 bases removed from V and 5 bases from J, the gap between germline ends came to 17 bases. The CDR3 is CASSLSGLQGDTQYF. The CDR3, as DNA: TGCGCCAGCAGCCTGTCCGGGCTACAGGGAGATACGCAGTATTTT. The variable domain in full, with the rest retrieved from reference TRBV5-1 and TRBJ2-3, is KAGVTQTPRYLIKTRGQQVTLSCSPISGHRSVSWYQQTPGQGLQFLFEYFSETQRNKGNFPGRFSGRQFSNSRSEMNVSTLELGDSALYLCASSLSGLQGDTQYFGPGTRLTVL.

V and J are TRBV29-1 and TRBJ1-1; TRBD1 is a possible D gene (5 bases). CDR1 and CDR2 from the germline V gene are SQVTM and ANQGSEA. The CDR3 has 14 residues. The ends were cut back, 2 bases at V and 4 bases at J, with 14 bases in the middle. The CDR3 DNA follows: TGCAGCGTTGAAAATTGGCAGGGCCCCACTGAAGCTTTCTTT. This sequence encodes CSVENWQGPTEAFF.

This clonotype was seen a handful of times. DNA for the CDR3: TGTGCCAGCAGTTATCGGACTAGTTCCTCTGGGGCCAACGTCCTGACTTTC. This translates into CASSYRTSSSGANVLTF. The chain couples TRBV12-3 or TRBV12-4 to TRBJ2-6; 7 bases are shared with TRBD2. V dropped 4 bases and J dropped 0; count of bases not matched to a gene: 6. The CDR3 length is 17 residues.

The chain uses TRBV28 and TRBJ1-2, with D possibly matching TRBD1 (5 bases). Germline V gene data show CDR1 as MDHEN and CDR2 as SYDVKM. The CDR3 contains 13 residues. Trimming stripped 5 bases from V and 4 bases from J, with 11 bases between. The CDR3 DNA reads TGTGCCAGCAGTAACCCCGGGACCTATGGCTACACCTTC. Translation gives CASSNPGTYGYTF.

The rearrangement links TRBV18 to TRBJ2-2; no clear D. The CDR3 has 14 residues. The V gene's germline CDR1 is KGHSH and CDR2 LQKENI. Trimming cost V 1 base and J 4 bases, with 7 bases left between them. CDR3 loop: CASSPQGSTGELFF. For the CDR3, the DNA is TGTGCCAGCTCACCACAGGGCAGCACCGGGGAGCTGTTTTTT.

Many counts were recorded for this clonotype. This chain connects TRBV11-2 to TRBJ2-2; D unclear. The V gene's germline CDR1 is SGHAT and CDR2 FQNNGV. Trimming removed 1 base from V and 4 bases from J, with 10 bases in between. The length of the CDR3 is 15 residues. The CDR3 loop is CASSLGPDFTGELFF. The CDR3 bases are TGTGCCAGCAGCTTAGGGCCGGATTTCACCGGGGAGCTGTTTTTT.

As concerns this clonotype: A much larger clone lies a single base off, so this may be a read error. The chain joins TRBV7-9 to TRBJ1-2, with D uncertain. With 6 bases removed from V and 3 bases from J, the gap between germline ends came to 8 bases. In germline, CDR1 is SEHNR, CDR2 FQNEAQ (reference sequence). This CDR3 is built from 12 residues. In DNA, the CDR3 is TGTGCCAGCAGTTACCGGGACTATGGCTACACCTTC. Its protein is CASSYRDYGYTF.

Turning to this clonotype: A much larger clone differs by one base, so this may be a read error. This chain uses TRBV7-2 with TRBJ2-5, with D unclear. Germline values: CDR1 SGHTA, CDR2 FQGNSA. This CDR3 is built from 13 residues. DNA of the CDR3: TGTGCCAGCAGCTTCATGTCCCAAGAGACCCGGTACTTC. Encoded protein: CASSFMSQETRYF.

The rearrangement uses TRBV7-2 and TRBJ2-2; 10 nucleotides align to TRBD1. V lost 8 bases and J lost 1; bases outside the gene matches: 10. This CDR3 has 17 residues. Germline V gene lookup returns CDR1 SGHTA and CDR2 FQGNSA. CDR3 sequence reads: CASGVNRDRGNTGELFF. The CDR3 DNA follows: TGTGCCAGCGGAGTTAACCGGGACAGGGGGAACACCGGGGAGCTGTTTTTT.

The CDR3 here is CASSEFWGGGNQPQHF. In nucleotides, the CDR3 is TGTGCCAGCAGCGAATTCTGGGGGGGGGGCAATCAGCCCCAGCATTTT. The chain carries TRBV5-6 and TRBJ1-5, with a tentative D call TRBD1 (5 bases). Germline values: CDR1 SGHDT, CDR2 YYEEEE. Trimming shortened V by 4 bases and J by 2 bases, and 16 bases separated the two germline ends. The CDR3 runs to 16 residues.

Concerning this clonotype itself: A read error may produce the germline difference seen at one junction end. V is TRBV15 and J is TRBJ2-1, with 13 bases matching TRBD2. Germline V gene lookup returns CDR1 LNHNV and CDR2 YYDKDF (reference sequence). The CDR3 has 16 residues. The CDR3 spells CATSGTSGGAYNEQFF. DNA for the CDR3: TGTGCCACCAGCGGCACTAGCGGGGGGGCCTATAATGAGCAGTTCTTC.

In the case of this clonotype: A much more abundant neighbour one base away suggests this may be a read error. V is TRBV7-3 and J is TRBJ1-5; 7 nucleotides line up with TRBD1. The CDR3 loop spans 15 amino acids. Germline loops: CDR1 SGHTA, CDR2 FQGTGA. This CDR3 reads CANSQQTGYNQPQHF. The CDR3 DNA sequence: TGTGCCAACAGCCAACAGACAGGGTACAATCAGCCCCAGCATTTT.

The rearrangement joins TRBV28 to TRBJ1-4, with D hard to call. This CDR3 spans 14 amino acids. From germline, CDR1 is MDHEN and CDR2 SYDVKM. V shed 6 bases and J shed 8 bases, with 16 bases lying between them. This CDR3 is CASSLATGREKLFF. CDR3 DNA: TGTGCCAGCAGCCTAGCCACCGGTCGGGAAAAACTGTTTTTT.

This clonotype was detected many times. The chain combines TRBV7-2 with TRBJ2-5, with 11 positions matching TRBD2. The CDR3 is made up of 15 amino acids. Germline CDR1 and CDR2: SGHTA and FQGNSA. The V segment lost 5 bases and the J segment 2 bases; nucleotides outside the gene matches: 4. CDR3: CASSLSGGAQETQYF. In DNA, the CDR3 is TGTGCCAGCAGCCTTAGCGGGGGGGCACAAGAGACCCAGTACTTC.